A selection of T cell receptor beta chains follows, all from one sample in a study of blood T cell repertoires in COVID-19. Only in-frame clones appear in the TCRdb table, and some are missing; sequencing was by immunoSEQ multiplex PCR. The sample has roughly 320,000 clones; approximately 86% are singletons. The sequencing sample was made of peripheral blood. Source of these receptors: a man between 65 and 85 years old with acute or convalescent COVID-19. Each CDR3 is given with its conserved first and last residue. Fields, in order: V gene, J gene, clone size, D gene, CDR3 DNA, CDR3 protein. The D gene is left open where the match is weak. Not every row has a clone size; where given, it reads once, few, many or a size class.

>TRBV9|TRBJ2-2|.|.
TGTGCCAGCAGCGCGCAGGGAACCGGGGAGCTGTTTTTT
CASSAQGTGELFF
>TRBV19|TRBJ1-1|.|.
TGTGCCAGTAAGGATGGGGCAGCCCAGAACACTGAAGCTTTCTTT
CASKDGAAQNTEAFF
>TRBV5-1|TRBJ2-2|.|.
TGCGCCAGCAGTTATGGACAGACCGGGGAGCTGTTTTTT
CASSYGQTGELFF
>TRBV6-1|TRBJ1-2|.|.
TGTGCCAGCAGTGAGATGGCGGGATCCTATGGCTACACCTTC
CASSEMAGSYGYTF
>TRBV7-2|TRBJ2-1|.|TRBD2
TGTGCCAGCAGCTCCCTAGCGGGAGGCCCCAATGAGCAGTTCTTC
CASSSLAGGPNEQFF
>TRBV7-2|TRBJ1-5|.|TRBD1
TGTGCCAGCCAGACGGACAGGGCGGTGGGTCAGCCCCAGCATTTT
CASQTDRAVGQPQHF
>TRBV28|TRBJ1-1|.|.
TGTGCCAGCAGTTTATCCCAGGAAGCTTTCTTT
CASSLSQEAFF
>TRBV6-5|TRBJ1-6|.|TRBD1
TGTGCCAGCGGGCCGGGACAGGGTTATTCACCCCTCCACTTT
CASGPGQGYSPLHF
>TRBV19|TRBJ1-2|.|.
TGTGCCAGTAGTAACACGCCGGGGTCGTCTGGCTACACCTTC
CASSNTPGSSGYTF
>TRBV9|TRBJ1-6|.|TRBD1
TGTGCCAGCAACACAGGGGGTGGTTCACCCCTCCACTTT
CASNTGGGSPLHF
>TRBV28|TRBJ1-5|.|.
TGTGCCAGCAGTTTATTTCCAGGGGATAATCAGCCCCAGCATTTT
CASSLFPGDNQPQHF
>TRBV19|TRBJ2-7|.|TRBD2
TGTGCCAGTAGTCTGGGACTAGCGGGTCCCCTTGAGCAGTACTTC
CASSLGLAGPLEQYF
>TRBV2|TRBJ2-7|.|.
TGTGCCAGCAGCCAGTTACAACTATCCTACGAGCAGTACTTC
CASSQLQLSYEQYF
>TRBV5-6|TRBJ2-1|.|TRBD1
TGTGCCAGCAGCCTAACAGGGGTTCACAATGAGCAGTTCTTC
CASSLTGVHNEQFF
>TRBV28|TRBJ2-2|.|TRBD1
TGTGCCAGCAGTTGGACAGGGGTTATCACCGGGGAGCTGTTTTTT
CASSWTGVITGELFF
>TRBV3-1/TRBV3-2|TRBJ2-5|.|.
TGTGCCAGCAGCCTCGGGGAGACCCAGTACTTC
CASSLGETQYF
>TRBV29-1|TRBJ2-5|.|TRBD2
TGCAGCGTTGGTGGGGGAGGGCAAGAGACCCAGTACTTC
CSVGGGGQETQYF
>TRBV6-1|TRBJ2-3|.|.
TGTGCCAGCATTGAATTCCAGGGGAAGCCAGATACGCAGTATTTT
CASIEFQGKPDTQYF
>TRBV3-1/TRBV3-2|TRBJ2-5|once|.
TGTGCCAGCAGCCAAAACGAGCAAGAGACCCAGTACTTC
CASSQNEQETQYF
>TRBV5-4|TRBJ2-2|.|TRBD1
TGTGCCAGCGTAAACAGGGGCGGCGGGGAGCTGTTTTTT
CASVNRGGGELFF
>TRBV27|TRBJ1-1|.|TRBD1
TGTGCCAGCGGTACCGGGACAGGGAAGACTGAAGCTTTCTTT
CASGTGTGKTEAFF
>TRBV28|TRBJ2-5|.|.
TGTGCCAGCAGTTTGGGGGGACAGCTGGAGACCCAGTACTTC
CASSLGGQLETQYF
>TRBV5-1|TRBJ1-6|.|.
TGCGCCAGCAGCTTGGGGTCCGCAGGGATGGGTTCACCCCTCCACTTT
CASSLGSAGMGSPLHF
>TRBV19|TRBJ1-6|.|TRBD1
TGTGCCAGTAGTCCAACAGGGGGCAATTCACCCCTCCACTTT
CASSPTGGNSPLHF
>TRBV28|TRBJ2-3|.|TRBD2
TGTGCCAGCAGTTTATTGGCGGGAGACGGGGCCCCAGATACGCAGTATTTT
CASSLLAGDGAPDTQYF
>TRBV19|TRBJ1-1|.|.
TGTGCCAGTAGTGTCCCCCGTAGAGGCACTGAAGCTTTCTTT
CASSVPRRGTEAFF
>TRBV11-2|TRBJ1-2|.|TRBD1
TGTGCCAGCAGCCCTCGACAGGGGAGAGCTAACTATGGCTACACCTTC
CASSPRQGRANYGYTF
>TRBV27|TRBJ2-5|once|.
TGTGCCAGCAGTCCCCTCCGAGGCGGGGTAGGAGAGACCCAGTACTTC
CASSPLRGGVGETQYF
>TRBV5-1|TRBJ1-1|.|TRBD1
TGCGCCAGCAGCGCCGACAGGGTGAACACTGAAGCTTTCTTT
CASSADRVNTEAFF
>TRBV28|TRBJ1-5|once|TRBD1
TGTGCCAGCAGACTAGGGGGCTTTCGGCAGCCCCAGCATTTT
CASRLGGFRQPQHF
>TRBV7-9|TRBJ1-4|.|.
TGTGCCAGCAATCCCAATACTAATGAAAAACTGTTTTTT
CASNPNTNEKLFF
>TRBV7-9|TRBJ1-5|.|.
TGTGCCAGTAGCTTTGGGGGCATTAGCAATCAGCCCCAGCATTTT
CASSFGGISNQPQHF
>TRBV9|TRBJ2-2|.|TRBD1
TGTGCCAGCAGCCCAACTGGGCAGGGGGCTGGCGGGGAGCTGTTTTTT
CASSPTGQGAGGELFF
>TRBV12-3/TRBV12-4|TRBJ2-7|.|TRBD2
TGTGCCAGCAGTCTACTAGCGGCCTACGAGCAGTACTTC
CASSLLAAYEQYF
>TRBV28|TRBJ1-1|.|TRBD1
TGTGCCAGCAGTTCTCCCGGGACAGGGCTCACTGAAGCTTTCTTT
CASSSPGTGLTEAFF
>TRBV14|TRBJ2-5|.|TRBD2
TGTGCCAGCAGCCTAGCGGGGGGAGAGACCCAGTACTTC
CASSLAGGETQYF
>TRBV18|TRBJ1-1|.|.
TGTGCCAGCTCCGGGGTACGTCAGGGGACTGAAGCTTTCTTT
CASSGVRQGTEAFF
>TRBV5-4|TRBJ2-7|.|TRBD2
TGTGCCAGCAGCTGGGAACATCCGGGACTAGCGGGATACGAGCAGTACTTC
CASSWEHPGLAGYEQYF
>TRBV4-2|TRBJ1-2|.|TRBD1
TGTGCCAGCAGCAAACTCGAACAGGGGCTCGGCTACACCTTC
CASSKLEQGLGYTF
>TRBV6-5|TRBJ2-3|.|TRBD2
TGTGCCAGCAACATAGCGGGAGGGGTGGCAGATACGCAGTATTTT
CASNIAGGVADTQYF
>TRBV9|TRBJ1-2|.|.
TGTGCCAGCAGCGGACAGGACCTGGCTAACTATGGCTACACCTTC
CASSGQDLANYGYTF
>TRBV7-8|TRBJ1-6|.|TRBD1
TGTGCCAGCAGACCACAGGGGCGATTAGATAATTCACCCCTCCACTTT
CASRPQGRLDNSPLHF
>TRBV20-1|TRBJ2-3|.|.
TGCAGTGCTAGTTTCGGGGGCACAGATACGCAGTATTTT
CSASFGGTDTQYF